The 5 T cell receptor beta chains listed next were all sequenced from one sample in a study of blood T cell repertoires in COVID-19 (dated by TCRdb to the early 2020s). The receptor library was made with the immunoSEQ multiplex PCR assay. Here the immuneACCESS table is served through TCRdb, limited to in-frame sequences with V and J called. Missing clones are a known gap in these copies; in checked studies unresolved V genes cover under half, and the rest lacks a known reason. Across this sample there are a few hundred thousand clones, with 80% to 85% seen only once. The ten largest account for around 8% of the sample. The sequenced material came from peripheral blood. The source is an elderly woman with COVID-19, enrolled during active disease.

The chain combines TRBV5-6 with TRBJ2-4, with D tentatively TRBD2 (6 bases). Germline CDR1 is SGHDT and CDR2 is YYEEEE. V lost 4 bases to trimming and J lost 13 bases, with 21 bases between them. The CDR3 spans 14 residues. The CDR3 nucleotides read TGTGCCAGCAGCGGAGATAGCGGCACAGGCGGCCAGTACTTC. Its translation is CASSGDSGTGGQYF.

The gene calls are TRBV6-1 and TRBJ2-2, with D possibly being TRBD1 (6 bases). Germline lookup yields CDR1 MNHNS and CDR2 SASEGT. V was trimmed by 3 bases and J by 2 bases, leaving 7 bases between them. The CDR3 length is 14 residues. In DNA form, the CDR3 reads TGTGCCAGCAGTGACAGGGGCAACACCGGGGAGCTGTTTTTT. Amino acids: CASSDRGNTGELFF.

The chain has TRBV5-1 and TRBJ2-3; the match to TRBD2 covers 7 bases. The CDR3 covers 16 residues. The ends lost 0 bases at V and 0 bases at J; junction bases unmatched: 4. From germline, CDR1 is SGHRS and CDR2 YFSETQ. CDR3 bases: TGCGCCAGCAGCTTGGGGAGCGGGGCTAGCACAGATACGCAGTATTTT. Translating gives CASSLGSGASTDTQYF.

The CDR3, as DNA: TGTGCCAGCAGCTTGTATGGGGGCAGCACTGAAGCTTTCTTT. This gives the protein CASSLYGGSTEAFF. The V call is TRBV5-8, the J call TRBJ1-1; D is perhaps TRBD1 (6 bases). Per the germline V gene, CDR1 is SGHTS and CDR2 is YDEGEE. Trimming cost V 1 base and J 4 bases, with 11 bases left between them. The CDR3 length is 14 residues.

This clone was observed a few times. V is TRBV5-1 and J is TRBJ2-7; TRBD2 is a possible D gene (5 bases). CDR3 size: 15 residues. From germline, CDR1 is SGHRS and CDR2 YFSETQ. Deletions cut 2 bases from V and 5 bases from J, with 17 bases between. CDR3 amino acids: CASSFRGGLSDEQYF. CDR3 in DNA: TGCGCCAGCAGCTTTCGAGGCGGCCTTAGCGACGAGCAGTACTTC.